This TCR beta chain was captured in a study of molecular identifiers for immune sequencing clone quantification (dated by TCRdb to the late 2010s). About the full investigation: For a replicate experiment, the RNA from either about 20,000 or 100,000 naive CD8 T cells was divided into five aliquots, and four of those aliquots went on to sequencing. This methods study benchmarked molecular-identifier clustering-based TCR repertoire sequencing (MIDCIRS) and TCR RNA copy counting, using CD8 T cells to do so. General conclusions and limits of the study: Modeling indicated roughly 3.3 TCR RNA copies recovered per cell, compared with about 9.4 by digital PCR, which implies a capture efficiency of approximately 31%. Highly expanded clone sizes could be underestimated because identical TCR molecules may share a barcode. The naive libraries included spiked-in Jurkat TCR RNA (over nine copies' worth), and this RNA is not part of the donor repertoire. Even against a background of 800,000 to 1,000,000 naive CD8 T cells, spiked-in Jurkat TCR RNA amounting to a single cell's worth was reported to be detectable. Without barcode sub-clustering, chimeric consensus sequences inflated TCR diversity; chimeras reached as high as 47%. In CMV-specific effector cells, clones with more than 20 RNA copies accounted for over 97% of molecules, whereas in naive cells such clones accounted for under 1%.

Libraries of naive CD8 T cells were built from about 20,000 to 1,000,000 sorted cells, with 10%, 30% or 50% of the purified RNA used. Naive CD8 T cells were FACS-sorted as CD8+CD4-CCR7+CD45RA+ on a BD FACSAria II into RLT Plus buffer. To test detection sensitivity, Jurkat RNA equal to 9 to 10 TCR copies was added to samples of about 17,000-1,100,000 naive CD8 T cells. Enrichment of CD8 T cells was done with RosetteSep CD8+ T Cell Enrichment Cocktail plus Ficoll-Paque, and ACK red cell lysis came afterward. Worth noting for this clonotype: The antigen it recognizes is unknown. The germline gene is not matched at one end of the junction; a read error may be the cause.

Libraries were made using PCR. Sequencing instrument: Illumina HiSeq 4000. Preparation of bulk TCR libraries followed a previously described approach, with the TCR primers listed in Table S5. Purification of total RNA was performed with the Qiagen AllPrep DNA/RNA kit. Before analysis, reads from multiple sequencing runs of one library were combined. As for the original processing: Reads were retained only if their TCR constant sequence matched exactly, and those retained reads were trimmed to 150 nt and grouped according to their 12-nt molecular barcodes. Reads inside each barcode group were sub-clustered using a 15% Levenshtein threshold, and a quality-weighted consensus sequence was constructed for each RNA molecule. Non-functional sequences were discarded, and so were lower-count sequences lying one edit away from another sequence. Barcode sub-clusters with fewer than 20% of the maximum read count were removed, based on fitting two negative binomial distributions. The public reads were run again by TCRdb, first through fastp at Q25 and then through MiXCR, and only productive beta chains were kept. Under each unique CDR3 protein, matching rows form one entry showing the most common genes and DNA. These V and J calls originate from TCRdb's pipeline instead of the authors' own analysis. This sample gives some 35,000 distinct CDR3 sequences in total; 15% to 20% of them show up just once. Clones ranked in the top ten supply under 1.4% of the sample.

This receptor was obtained from a human donor in good health. Some libraries in this study had Jurkat cell RNA spiked in. Sequencing was carried out using naive CD8+ T cells from blood, with Jurkat cell RNA spiked in. Taken with the paper, the label for cell subset or site translates to: FACS-sorted CD8+CD4-CCR7+CD45RA+ naive T cells.

In nucleotide form, the sequence is TGTGCCGGCAGTTCGGGAGGTTACAATGAGCAGTTCTTC. Translation gives CAGSSGGYNEQFF. The rearrangement combines TRBV6-6 with TRBJ2-1, and TRBD2 aligns with 7 junction nucleotides. CDR1 and CDR2 are drawn from the germline V gene (reference sequence): MNHNY, SVGAGI. Counted from cysteine to phenylalanine, this CDR3 has 13 amino acids. The kept DNA is CDR3 alone, 39 bases in frame from the first base.